This T cell receptor (beta chain) was obtained from a study of cytomegalovirus exposure and HLA in healthy donors. Study overall: Unique TCRs numbering roughly 80 million, obtained from HLA-typed donors, made up an early data release.

The CDR3 loop spans 11 amino acids. CDR1 is SNHLY and CDR2 is FYNNEI in the germline V gene. The V gene lost 11 bases and the J gene lost 1 base, with 8 bases spanning the gap. PCR used 60 Vbeta primers and 13 Jbeta primers. Assay used: immunoSEQ multiplex PCR; TCRdb lists only in-frame clones, some missing. The sample comprises roughly 170,000 clones, roughly three quarters of which are singletons, and roughly 13% rests with the top ten. The sample holds a few counts of this clone. The sequence was obtained from a woman in her forties or fifties in good health and CMV-seropositive. The chain joins TRBV2 to TRBJ1-1; D call uncertain. Specimen: PBMCs. The CDR3 region is CAGGRNTEAFF. CDR3 in DNA: TGTGCCGGAGGAAGGAACACTGAAGCTTTCTTT.